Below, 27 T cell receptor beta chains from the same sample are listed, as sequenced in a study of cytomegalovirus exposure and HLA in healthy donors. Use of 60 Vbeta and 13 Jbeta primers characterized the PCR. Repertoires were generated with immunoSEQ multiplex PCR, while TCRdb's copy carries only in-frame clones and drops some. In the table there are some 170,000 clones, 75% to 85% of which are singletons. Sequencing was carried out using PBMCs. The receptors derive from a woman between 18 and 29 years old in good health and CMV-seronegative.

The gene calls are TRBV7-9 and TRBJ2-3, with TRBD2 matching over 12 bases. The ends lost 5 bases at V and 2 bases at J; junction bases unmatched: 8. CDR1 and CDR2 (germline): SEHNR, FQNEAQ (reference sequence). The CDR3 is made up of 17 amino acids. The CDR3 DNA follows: TGTGCCAGCAGCCACAGACTAGCGGGGGATATCACAGATACGCAGTATTTT. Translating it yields CASSHRLAGDITDTQYF.

The CDR3 region is CASSLDRLSGNTIYF. The CDR3 nucleotides read TGTGCCAGCAGCTTAGATAGACTCTCTGGAAACACCATATATTTT. The rearrangement uses TRBV13 and TRBJ1-3; D unclear. Germline loops: CDR1 PRHDT, CDR2 FYEKMQ (reference sequence). This CDR3 region has 15 residues. The V end was cut by 1 base, the J end by 0 bases, with 7 bases between.

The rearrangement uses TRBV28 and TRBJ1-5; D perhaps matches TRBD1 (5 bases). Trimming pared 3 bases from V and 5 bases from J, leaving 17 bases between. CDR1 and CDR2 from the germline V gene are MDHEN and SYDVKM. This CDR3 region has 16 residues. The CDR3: CASSFGGLGVYQPQHF. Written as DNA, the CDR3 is TGTGCCAGCAGTTTTGGGGGGTTGGGAGTATATCAGCCCCAGCATTTT. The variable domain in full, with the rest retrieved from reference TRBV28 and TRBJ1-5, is DVKVTQSSRYLVKRTGEKVFLECVQDMDHENMFWYRQDPGLGLRLIYFSYDVKMKEKGDIPEGYSVSREKKERFSLILESASTNQTSMYLCASSFGGLGVYQPQHFGDGTRLSIL.

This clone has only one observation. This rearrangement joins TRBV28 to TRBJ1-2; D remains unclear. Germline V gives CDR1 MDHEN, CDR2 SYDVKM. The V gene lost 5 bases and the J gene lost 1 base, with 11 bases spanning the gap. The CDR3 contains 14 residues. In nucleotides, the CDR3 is TGTGCCAGCAGTATCGCAGGCCTTAACTATGGCTACACCTTC. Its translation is CASSIAGLNYGYTF.

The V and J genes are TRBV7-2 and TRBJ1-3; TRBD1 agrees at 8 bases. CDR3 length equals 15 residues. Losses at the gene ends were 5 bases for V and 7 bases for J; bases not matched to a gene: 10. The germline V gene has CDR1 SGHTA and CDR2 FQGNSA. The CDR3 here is CASSPYPGQANTIYF. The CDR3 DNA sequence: TGTGCCAGCAGCCCCTACCCGGGACAGGCTAACACCATATATTTT.

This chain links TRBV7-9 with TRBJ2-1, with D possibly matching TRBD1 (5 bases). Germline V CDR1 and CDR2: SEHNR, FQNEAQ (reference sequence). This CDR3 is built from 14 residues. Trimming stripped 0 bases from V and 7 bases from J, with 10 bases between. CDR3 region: CASSLAAGRNEQFF. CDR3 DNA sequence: TGTGCCAGCAGCTTAGCGGCAGGGCGGAATGAGCAGTTCTTC.

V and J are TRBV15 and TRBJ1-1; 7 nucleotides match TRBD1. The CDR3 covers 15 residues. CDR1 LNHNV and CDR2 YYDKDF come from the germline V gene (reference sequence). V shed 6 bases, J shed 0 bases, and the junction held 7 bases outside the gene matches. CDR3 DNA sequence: TGTGCCACCAGGGACAGGCGAGAAGTGAACACTGAAGCTTTCTTT. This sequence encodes CATRDRREVNTEAFF.

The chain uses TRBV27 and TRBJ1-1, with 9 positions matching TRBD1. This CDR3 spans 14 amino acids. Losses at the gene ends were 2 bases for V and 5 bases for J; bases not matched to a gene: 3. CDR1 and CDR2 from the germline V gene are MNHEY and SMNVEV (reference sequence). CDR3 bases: TGTGCCAGCAGTTTAGACAGGGGGGGAACTGAAGCTTTCTTT. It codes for CASSLDRGGTEAFF.

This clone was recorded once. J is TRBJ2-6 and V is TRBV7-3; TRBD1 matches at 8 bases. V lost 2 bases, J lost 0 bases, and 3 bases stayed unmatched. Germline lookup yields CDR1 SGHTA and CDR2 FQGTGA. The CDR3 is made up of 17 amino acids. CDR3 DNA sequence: TGTGCCAGCAGCTTAGGACAGGGCCCCTCTGGGGCCAACGTCCTGACTTTC. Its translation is CASSLGQGPSGANVLTF.

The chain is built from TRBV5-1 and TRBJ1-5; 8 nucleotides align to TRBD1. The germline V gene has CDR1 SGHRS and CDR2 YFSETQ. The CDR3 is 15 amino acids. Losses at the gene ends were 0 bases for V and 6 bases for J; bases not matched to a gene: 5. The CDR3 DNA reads TGCGCCAGCAGCTTGGCCGGGACAGGAACTCAGCCCCAGCATTTT. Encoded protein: CASSLAGTGTQPQHF.

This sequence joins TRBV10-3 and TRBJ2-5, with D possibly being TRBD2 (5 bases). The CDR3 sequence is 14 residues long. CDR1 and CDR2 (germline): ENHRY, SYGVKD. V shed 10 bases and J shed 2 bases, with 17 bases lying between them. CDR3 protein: CATAAERGQETQYF. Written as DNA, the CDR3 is TGTGCCACCGCCGCGGAACGGGGACAAGAGACCCAGTACTTC.

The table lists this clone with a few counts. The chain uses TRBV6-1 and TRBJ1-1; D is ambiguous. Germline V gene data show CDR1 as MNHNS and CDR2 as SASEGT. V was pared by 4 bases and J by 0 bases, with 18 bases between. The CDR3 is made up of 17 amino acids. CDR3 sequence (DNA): TGTGCCAGCAGTGCCCCCATATGGGAGACGATGAACACTGAAGCTTTCTTT. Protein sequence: CASSAPIWETMNTEAFF.

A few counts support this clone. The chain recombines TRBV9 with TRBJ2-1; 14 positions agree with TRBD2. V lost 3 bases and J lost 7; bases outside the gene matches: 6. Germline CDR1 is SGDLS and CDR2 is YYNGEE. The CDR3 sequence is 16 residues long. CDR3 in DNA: TGTGCCAGCAGCGCGACTAGACTAGCGGGGGGGAATGAGCAGTTCTTC. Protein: CASSATRLAGGNEQFF.

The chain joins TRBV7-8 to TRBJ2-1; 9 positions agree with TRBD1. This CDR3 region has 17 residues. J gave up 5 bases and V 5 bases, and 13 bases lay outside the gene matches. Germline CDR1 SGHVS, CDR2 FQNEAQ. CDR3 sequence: CASSARSGTGQNNEQFF. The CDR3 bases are TGTGCCAGCAGCGCGCGGAGTGGGACAGGGCAAAACAATGAGCAGTTCTTC.

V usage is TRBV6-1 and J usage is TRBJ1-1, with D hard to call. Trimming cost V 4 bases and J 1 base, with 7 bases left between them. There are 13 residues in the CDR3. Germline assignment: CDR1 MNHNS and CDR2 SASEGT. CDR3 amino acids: CASSGTPNTEAFF. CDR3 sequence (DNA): TGTGCCAGCAGTGGCACACCGAACACTGAAGCTTTCTTT.

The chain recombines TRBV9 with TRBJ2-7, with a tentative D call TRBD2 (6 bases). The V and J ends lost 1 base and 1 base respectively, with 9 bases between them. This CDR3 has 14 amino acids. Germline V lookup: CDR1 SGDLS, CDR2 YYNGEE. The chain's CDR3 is CASSVSAGSYEQYF. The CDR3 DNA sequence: TGTGCCAGCAGCGTATCGGCGGGATCCTACGAGCAGTACTTC.

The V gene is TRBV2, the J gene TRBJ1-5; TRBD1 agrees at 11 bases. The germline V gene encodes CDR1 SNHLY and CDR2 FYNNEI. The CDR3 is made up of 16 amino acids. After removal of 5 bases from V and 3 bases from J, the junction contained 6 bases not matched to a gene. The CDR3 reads CASSPDRGLANQPQHF. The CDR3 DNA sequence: TGTGCCAGCAGTCCGGACAGGGGGCTTGCCAATCAGCCCCAGCATTTT.

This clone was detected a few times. The CDR3 sequence: CASSEASGIYEQYF. The CDR3 DNA is TGTGCCAGCAGTGAAGCTAGCGGGATCTACGAGCAGTACTTC. The chain links TRBV6-1 to TRBJ2-7; 8 bases align to TRBD2. V dropped 0 bases and J dropped 3; count of bases not matched to a gene: 1. The germline gives CDR1 MNHNS, CDR2 SASEGT. CDR3 size: 14 residues.

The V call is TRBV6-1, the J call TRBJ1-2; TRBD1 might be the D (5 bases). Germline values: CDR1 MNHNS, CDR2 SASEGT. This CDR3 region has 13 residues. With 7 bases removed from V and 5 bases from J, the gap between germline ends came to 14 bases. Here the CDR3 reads CASTTGLSYGYTF. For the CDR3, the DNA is TGTGCCAGCACCACGGGACTCTCATATGGCTACACCTTC.

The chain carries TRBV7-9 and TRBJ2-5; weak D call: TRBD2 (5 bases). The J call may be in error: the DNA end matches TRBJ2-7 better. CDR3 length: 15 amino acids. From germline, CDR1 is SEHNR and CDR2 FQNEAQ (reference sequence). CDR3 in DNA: TGTGCCAGCAGCTTAGCGCCTGGGAGTGGGTACGAGCAGTACTTC. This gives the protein CASSLAPGSGYEQYF.

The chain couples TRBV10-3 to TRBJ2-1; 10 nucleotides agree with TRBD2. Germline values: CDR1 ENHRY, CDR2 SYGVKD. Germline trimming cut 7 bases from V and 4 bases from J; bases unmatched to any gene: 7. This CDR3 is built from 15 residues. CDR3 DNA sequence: TGTGCCATCAAGGATTCTAGCGGGAGATACAATGAGCAGTTCTTC. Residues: CAIKDSSGRYNEQFF.

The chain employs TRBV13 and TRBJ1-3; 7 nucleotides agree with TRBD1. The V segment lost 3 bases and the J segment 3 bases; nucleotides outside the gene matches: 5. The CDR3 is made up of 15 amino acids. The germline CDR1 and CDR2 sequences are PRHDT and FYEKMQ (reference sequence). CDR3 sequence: CASSLGQSIGNTIYF. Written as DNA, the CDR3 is TGTGCCAGCAGCTTGGGACAGTCTATTGGAAACACCATATATTTT.

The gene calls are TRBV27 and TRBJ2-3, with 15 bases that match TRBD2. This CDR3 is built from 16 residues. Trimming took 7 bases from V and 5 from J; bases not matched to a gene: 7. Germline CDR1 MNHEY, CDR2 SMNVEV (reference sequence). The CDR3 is CASTRVGLAGGDTQYF. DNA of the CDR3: TGTGCCAGCACCCGAGTGGGACTAGCGGGAGGAGATACGCAGTATTTT.

The CDR3 coding sequence is TGTGCCAGCAGTTTATGGTCGGGGGGCTCTCCCTATGGCTACACCTTC. Residues: CASSLWSGGSPYGYTF. The chain has TRBV27 and TRBJ1-2, with TRBD1 as a possible D gene (6 bases). Germline values: CDR1 MNHEY, CDR2 SMNVEV (reference sequence). This CDR3 is 16 amino acids long. V lost 1 base, J lost 4 bases, and 16 bases lay in between.

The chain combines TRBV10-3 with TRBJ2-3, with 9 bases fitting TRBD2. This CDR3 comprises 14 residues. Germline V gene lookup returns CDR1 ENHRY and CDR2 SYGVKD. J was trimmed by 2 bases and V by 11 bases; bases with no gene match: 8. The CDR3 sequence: CAVLAGALTDTQYF. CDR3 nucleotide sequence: TGTGCCGTCTTAGCGGGAGCCCTCACAGATACGCAGTATTTT.

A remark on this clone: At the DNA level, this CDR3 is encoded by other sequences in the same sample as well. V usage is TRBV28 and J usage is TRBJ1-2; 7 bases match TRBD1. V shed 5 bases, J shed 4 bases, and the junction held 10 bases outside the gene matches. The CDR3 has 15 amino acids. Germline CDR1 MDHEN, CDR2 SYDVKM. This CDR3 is CASSPRQGLSYGYTF. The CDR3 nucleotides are TGTGCCAGCAGTCCCAGACAGGGCCTTTCCTATGGCTACACCTTC.

The CDR3 region is CASSLQTGGFYGYTF. As DNA, the CDR3 is TGTGCCAGCAGCTTACAGACAGGGGGCTTCTATGGCTACACCTTC. The V call is TRBV11-2, the J call TRBJ1-2; TRBD1 matches 10 bases. The CDR3 is 15 residues long. With 2 bases clipped from V and 4 bases from J, the junction kept 4 bases outside the gene matches. CDR1 is SGHAT and CDR2 is FQNNGV in the germline V gene.